The T cell receptor (beta chain) described here comes from a study of cytomegalovirus exposure and HLA in healthy donors. Study outcomes and limitations: Within an earlier analysis, most TCR beta V segments proved productive either about 87% or about 30% of the time. DRB1 showed the most TCR associations and HLA-C the fewest in a later analysis, as rates varied by HLA locus.

With 60 Vbeta and 13 Jbeta primers, the PCR was carried out. Clones were read by immunoSEQ multiplex PCR, and TCRdb kept only the in-frame ones, dropping some. The sample has roughly 200,000 clones; almost 85% are singletons. There are 15 residues in the CDR3. After removal of 7 bases from V and 4 bases from J, the junction contained 8 bases not matched to a gene. Germline V lookup: CDR1 SGHTS, CDR2 YDEGEE. Concerning this clone: Its antigen is unidentified.

The V call is TRBV5-8, the J call TRBJ2-2, with 9 positions matching TRBD1. Source material: PBMCs. This TCR was sampled from a woman aged 50 to 60 in good health and CMV-seronegative. CDR3 coding DNA: TGTGCCAGCCGGACAGGGGACGGGCGCACCGGGGAGCTGTTTTTT. Translation gives CASRTGDGRTGELFF.